This note documents a single TCR beta chain sequence. Its specificity is unknown. The data stem from a study of brain T cells in children with intractable seizures. Study-level findings and limits: Clones missing pre-surgery may reflect undersampling of that blood sample.

Using immunoSEQ multiplex PCR, the repertoire was profiled, and TCRdb retains in-frame clones only, with some absent. Here the sample spans tens of thousands of clones, 90% to 95% being singletons. J gave up 1 base and V 3 bases, and 4 bases lay outside the gene matches. The CDR3 covers 15 residues. Germline V gives CDR1 MGHRA, CDR2 YSYEKL. Surgery cases with the highest brain T cell transcript signatures were chosen for sequencing. Patients received at least one anti-epileptic drug before surgery. The genes are TRBV4-1 and TRBJ2-7, with TRBD1 matching over 9 bases. The sequencing here drew on peripheral blood, taken at surgery. The receptor's source is a boy between 10 and 17 years old with focal cortical dysplasia and intractable seizures. CDR3 loop: CASSQGQGVSYEQYF. The CDR3 nucleotides read TGCGCCAGCAGCCAGGGACAGGGCGTTTCCTACGAGCAGTACTTC.